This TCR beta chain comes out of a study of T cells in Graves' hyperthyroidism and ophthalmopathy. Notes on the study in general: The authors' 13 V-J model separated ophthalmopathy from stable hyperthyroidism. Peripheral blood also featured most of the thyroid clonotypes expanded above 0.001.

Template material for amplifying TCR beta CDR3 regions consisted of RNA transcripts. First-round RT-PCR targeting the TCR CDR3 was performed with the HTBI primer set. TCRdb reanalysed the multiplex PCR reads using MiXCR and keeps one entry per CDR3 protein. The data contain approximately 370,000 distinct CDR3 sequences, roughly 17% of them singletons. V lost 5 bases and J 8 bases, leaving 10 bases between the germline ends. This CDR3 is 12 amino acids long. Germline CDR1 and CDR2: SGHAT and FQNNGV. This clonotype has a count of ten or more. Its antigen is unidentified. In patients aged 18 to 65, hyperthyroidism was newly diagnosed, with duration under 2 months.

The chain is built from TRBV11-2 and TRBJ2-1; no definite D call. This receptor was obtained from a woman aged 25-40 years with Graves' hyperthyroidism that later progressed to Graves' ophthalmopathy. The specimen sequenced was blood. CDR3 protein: CASSPRTDEQFF. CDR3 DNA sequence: TGTGCCAGCAGCCCTCGAACAGATGAGCAGTTCTTC.